These T cell receptor beta chains were read from a single sample in a study of T cell changes during pregnancy in multiple sclerosis. The table came from immunoSEQ multiplex PCR; TCRdb's copy has only in-frame clones and leaves some out. The sample yields tens of thousands of clones, 90% seen once. Sequencing used peripheral blood, obtained in the third trimester of pregnancy. These receptors were collected from a female donor with multiple sclerosis, enrolled in a pregnancy study. The conserved cysteine and the conserved F or W are not part of the CDR3 here. D genes are given only for firm matches.

TRBV28	TRBJ2-5	TRBD2	ASRTGGETQY
TRBV20-1	TRBJ1-4	.	SANSGGKLF
TRBV19	TRBJ2-7	TRBD1	ASRPTGDLFYEQY
TRBV30	TRBJ1-4	TRBD1	AWSPGQGGNEKLF
TRBV6-5	TRBJ2-4	.	ASSQTTGPQNIQY
TRBV5-1	TRBJ1-1	TRBD1	ASSGDRGYTEAF
TRBV30	TRBJ1-2	TRBD1	AWGQGWVRYGYT
TRBV6-5	TRBJ1-2	TRBD1	ASSYSTGDGYT
TRBV11-2	TRBJ1-1	.	ASSLTVPAGAF
TRBV7-2	TRBJ2-7	TRBD2	ASRMGLAGLGYEQY
TRBV21-1	TRBJ2-1	.	ASSPREGDSNEQF
TRBV27	TRBJ1-2	.	ASRVAGNYGYT
TRBV25-1	TRBJ2-3	.	ASSPVLAQLEDTQY
TRBV10-2	TRBJ2-6	.	ASSGQSGANVLT
TRBV25-1	TRBJ2-5	.	ASSEPPGAETQY
TRBV4-3	TRBJ1-2	.	ASSQDWAGGSNYGYT
TRBV12-5	TRBJ2-3	TRBD1	ASGPRTGVNVDTQY
TRBV7-6	TRBJ1-5	.	ASSKLNQPQH
TRBV7-9	TRBJ2-3	TRBD1	ASSPTNTGDTDTQY
TRBV9	TRBJ2-1	.	ASSVAEASPTYNEQF
TRBV5-8	TRBJ2-2	.	ASSLYGELF
TRBV27	TRBJ2-1	TRBD2	ASRLSGAGNEQF
TRBV19	TRBJ2-3	.	ATNGGPKADTQY
TRBV5-1	TRBJ2-1	.	ASGLDVRGGNEQF
TRBV10-1	TRBJ2-5	.	ASSERDSQETQY
TRBV28	TRBJ1-4	.	ASSSGGSTNEKLF
TRBV5-5	TRBJ1-1	.	ASSLAGNLNTEAF
TRBV2	TRBJ2-1	TRBD1	ASSERQGGYNEQF
TRBV9	TRBJ2-6	.	ASSVATSGANVLT
TRBV20-1	TRBJ1-1	.	SRAQGTEAF
TRBV25-1	TRBJ1-3	TRBD1	ASSFGTGSGNTIY
TRBV10-1	TRBJ1-6	.	AKSLTGNLYNSPLH
TRBV12-1	TRBJ2-5	.	ASSQTGVEETQY
TRBV30	TRBJ2-1	TRBD2	AWREPSGSHNEQF
TRBV4-2	TRBJ2-3	TRBD2	ASSQDRAGGPTDTQY
TRBV28	TRBJ1-2	TRBD1	ASSVLGAGGSYGYT
TRBV30	TRBJ2-6	TRBD1	AWSAEGAGANVLT
TRBV2	TRBJ1-2	.	ASSEGDYYGYT
TRBV7-9	TRBJ1-2	.	ASSLGGVTVSYGYT
TRBV18	TRBJ1-1	TRBD1	ASSPDRAPEAF
TRBV6-5	TRBJ2-7	TRBD1	ASRHRDRGYEQY
TRBV6-5	TRBJ2-2	.	ASGHTGELF
TRBV6-5	TRBJ2-7	.	ASSYFWGLFDEQY
TRBV19	TRBJ1-2	.	ASSFDFDYGYT
TRBV21-1	TRBJ2-7	.	ASSNTRRTANPYEQY
TRBV29-1	TRBJ1-1	TRBD1	SVDEGTDGAVNTEAF
TRBV6-1	TRBJ2-7	.	ASRSDSYEQY
TRBV28	TRBJ1-2	.	ASSPGQLTNYGYT
TRBV7-2	TRBJ2-7	TRBD2	ASSSTGLGWPEQY
TRBV2	TRBJ2-5	.	ASRVLQETQY
TRBV6-5	TRBJ1-2	TRBD1	ASSMGQLLYGYT